This TCR beta chain came from a study of cytomegalovirus exposure and HLA in healthy donors. Use of 60 Vbeta and 13 Jbeta primers characterized the PCR. Repertoires were generated with immunoSEQ multiplex PCR, while TCRdb's copy carries only in-frame clones and drops some. The table lists tens of thousands of clones, about 68% of them singletons. The specimen sequenced was PBMCs. This clonotype was obtained from a young woman in good health and CMV-seropositive.

CDR3 sequence (DNA): TGTGCCAGCAGCTTAGTGCCCGGTACTGAAGCTTTCTTT. Amino acid sequence: CASSLVPGTEAFF. This chain connects TRBV7-8 to TRBJ1-1; D ambiguous. This CDR3 is built from 13 residues. From germline, CDR1 is SGHVS and CDR2 FQNEAQ. The germline V and J ends were trimmed by 1 base and 5 bases, with 8 bases remaining between them.